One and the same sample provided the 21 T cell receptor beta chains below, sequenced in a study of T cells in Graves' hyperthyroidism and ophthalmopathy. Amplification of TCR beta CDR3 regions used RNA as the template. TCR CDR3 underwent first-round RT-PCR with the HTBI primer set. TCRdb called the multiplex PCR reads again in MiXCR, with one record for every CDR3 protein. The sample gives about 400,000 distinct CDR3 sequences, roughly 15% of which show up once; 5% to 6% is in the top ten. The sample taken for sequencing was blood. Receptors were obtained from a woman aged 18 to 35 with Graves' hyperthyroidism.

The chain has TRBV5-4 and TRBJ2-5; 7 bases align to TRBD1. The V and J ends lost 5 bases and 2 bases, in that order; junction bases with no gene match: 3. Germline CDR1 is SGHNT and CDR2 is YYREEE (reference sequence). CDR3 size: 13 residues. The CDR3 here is CASRGQQQETQYF. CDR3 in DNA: TGTGCCAGCAGGGGACAGCAACAAGAGACCCAGTACTTC.

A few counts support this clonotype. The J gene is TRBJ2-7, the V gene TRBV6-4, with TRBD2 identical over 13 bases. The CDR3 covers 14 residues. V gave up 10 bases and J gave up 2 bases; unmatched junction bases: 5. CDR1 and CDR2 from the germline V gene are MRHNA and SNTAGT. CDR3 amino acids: CAIVGLAGPYEQYF. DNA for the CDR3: TGTGCCATCGTGGGACTAGCGGGACCCTACGAGCAGTACTTC.

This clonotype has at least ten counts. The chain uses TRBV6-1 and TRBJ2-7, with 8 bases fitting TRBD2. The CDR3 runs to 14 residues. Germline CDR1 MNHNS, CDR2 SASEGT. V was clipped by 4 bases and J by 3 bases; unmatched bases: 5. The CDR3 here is CASSARTSGYEQYF. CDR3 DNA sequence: TGTGCCAGCAGTGCCCGCACTAGCGGCTACGAGCAGTACTTC.

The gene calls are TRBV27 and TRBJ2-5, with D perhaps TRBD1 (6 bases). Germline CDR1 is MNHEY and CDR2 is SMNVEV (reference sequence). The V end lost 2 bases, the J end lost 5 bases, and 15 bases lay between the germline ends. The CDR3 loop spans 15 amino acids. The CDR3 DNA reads TGTGCCAGCAGTTTAAGGGGGAGAAGACGGGAGACCCAGTACTTC. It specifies CASSLRGRRRETQYF.

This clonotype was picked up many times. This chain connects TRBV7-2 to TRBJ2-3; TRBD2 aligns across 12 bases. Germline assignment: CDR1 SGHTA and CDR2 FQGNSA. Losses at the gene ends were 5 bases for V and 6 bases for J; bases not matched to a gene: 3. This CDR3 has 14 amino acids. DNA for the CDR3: TGTGCCAGCAGCAGGACTAGCGGGAAGGATACGCAGTATTTT. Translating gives CASSRTSGKDTQYF. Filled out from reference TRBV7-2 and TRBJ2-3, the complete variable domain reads GAGVSQSPSNKVTEKGKDVELRCDPISGHTALYWYRQSLGQGLEFLIYFQGNSAPDKSGLPSDRFSAERTGGSVSTLTIQRTQQEDSAVYLCASSRTSGKDTQYFGPGTRLTVL.

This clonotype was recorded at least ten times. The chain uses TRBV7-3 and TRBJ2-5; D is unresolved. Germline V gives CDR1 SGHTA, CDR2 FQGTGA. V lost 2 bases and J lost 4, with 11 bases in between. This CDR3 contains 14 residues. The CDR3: CASSLVPRGETQYF. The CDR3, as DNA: TGTGCCAGCAGCTTAGTGCCCCGAGGAGAGACCCAGTACTTC.

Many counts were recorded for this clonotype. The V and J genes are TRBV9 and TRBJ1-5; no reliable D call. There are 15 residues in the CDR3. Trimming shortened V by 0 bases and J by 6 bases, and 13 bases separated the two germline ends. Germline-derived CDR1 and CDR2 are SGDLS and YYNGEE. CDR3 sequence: CASSVDPGAGQPQHF. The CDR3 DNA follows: TGTGCCAGCAGCGTAGATCCGGGTGCGGGTCAGCCCCAGCATTTT.

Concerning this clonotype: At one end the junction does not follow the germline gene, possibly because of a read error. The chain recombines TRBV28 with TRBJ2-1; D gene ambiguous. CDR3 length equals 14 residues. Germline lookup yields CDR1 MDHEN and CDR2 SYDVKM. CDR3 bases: TGTGCCAGCAGGAAAGCAGAATCCTACAATGAGCAGATCTTC. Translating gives CASRKAESYNEQIF.

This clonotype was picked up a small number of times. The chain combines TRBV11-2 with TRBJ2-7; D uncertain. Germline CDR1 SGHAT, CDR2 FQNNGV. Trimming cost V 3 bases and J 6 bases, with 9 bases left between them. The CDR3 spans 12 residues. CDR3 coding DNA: TGTGCCAGCAGCTTTGACCTGGGCGAGCAGTACTTC. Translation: CASSFDLGEQYF.

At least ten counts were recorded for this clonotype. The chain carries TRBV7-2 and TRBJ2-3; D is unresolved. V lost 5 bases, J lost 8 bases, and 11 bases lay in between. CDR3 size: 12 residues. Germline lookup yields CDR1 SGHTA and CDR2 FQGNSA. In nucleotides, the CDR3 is TGTGCCAGCAGCCTCCTCTGGGGTACGCAGTATTTT. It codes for CASSLLWGTQYF.

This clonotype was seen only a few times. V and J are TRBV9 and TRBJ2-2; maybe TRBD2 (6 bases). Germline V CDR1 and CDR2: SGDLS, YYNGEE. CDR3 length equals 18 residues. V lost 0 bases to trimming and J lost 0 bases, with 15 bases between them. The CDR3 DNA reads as TGTGCCAGCAGCGTAGTGGATCTCCCGGGAGCGAACACCGGGGAGCTGTTTTTT. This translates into CASSVVDLPGANTGELFF.

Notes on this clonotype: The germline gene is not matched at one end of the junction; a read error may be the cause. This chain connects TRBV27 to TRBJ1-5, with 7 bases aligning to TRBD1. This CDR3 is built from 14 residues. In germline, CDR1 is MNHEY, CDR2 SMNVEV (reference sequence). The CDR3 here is CASNLQGNSQPQHF. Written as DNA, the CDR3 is TGTGCCAGCAATTTACAGGGGAACTCACAGCCCCAGCATTTT.

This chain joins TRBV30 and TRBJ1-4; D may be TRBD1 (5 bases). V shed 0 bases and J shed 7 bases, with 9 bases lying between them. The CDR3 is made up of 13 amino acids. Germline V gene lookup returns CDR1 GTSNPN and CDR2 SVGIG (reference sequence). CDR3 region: CAWSVGGREKLFF. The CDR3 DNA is TGTGCCTGGAGTGTGGGGGGTCGTGAAAAACTGTTTTTT.

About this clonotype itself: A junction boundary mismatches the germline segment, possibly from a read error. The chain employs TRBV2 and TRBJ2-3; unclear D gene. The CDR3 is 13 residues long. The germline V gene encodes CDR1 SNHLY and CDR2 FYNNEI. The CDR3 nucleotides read TGTGCCACCAGTGGCTCGGGCACAGATACGCAGTATTTT. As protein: CATSGSGTDTQYF. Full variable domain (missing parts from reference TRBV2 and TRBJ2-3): EPEVTQTPSHQVTQMGQEVILRCVPISNHLYFYWYRQILGQKVEFLVSFYNNEISEKSEIFDDQFSVERPDGSNFTLKIRSTKLEDSAMYFCATSGSGTDTQYFGPGTRLTVL.

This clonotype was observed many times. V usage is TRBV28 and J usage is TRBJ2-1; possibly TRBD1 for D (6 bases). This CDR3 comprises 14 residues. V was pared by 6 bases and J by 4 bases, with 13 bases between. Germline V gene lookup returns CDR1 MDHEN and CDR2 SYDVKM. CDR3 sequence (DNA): TGTGCCAGCAGCCCGCCCGACAGGTACAATGAGCAGTTCTTC. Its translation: CASSPPDRYNEQFF.

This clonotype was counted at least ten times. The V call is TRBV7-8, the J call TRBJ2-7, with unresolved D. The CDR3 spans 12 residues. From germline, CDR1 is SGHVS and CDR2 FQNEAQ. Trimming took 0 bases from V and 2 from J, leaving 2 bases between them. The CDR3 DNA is TGTGCCAGCAGCTTAGCAACCTACGAGCAGTACTTC. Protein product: CASSLATYEQYF.

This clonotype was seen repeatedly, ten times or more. This CDR3 is CASSEGSFYEQYF. The CDR3 DNA reads TGCGCCAGCAGTGAGGGCAGTTTCTACGAGCAGTACTTC. The rearrangement uses TRBV10-1 and TRBJ2-7; no reliable D call. The CDR3 has 13 residues. Germline V gene sequence: CDR1 WNHNN, CDR2 SYGVQD (reference sequence). The V end was cut by 2 bases, the J end by 3 bases, with 8 bases between.

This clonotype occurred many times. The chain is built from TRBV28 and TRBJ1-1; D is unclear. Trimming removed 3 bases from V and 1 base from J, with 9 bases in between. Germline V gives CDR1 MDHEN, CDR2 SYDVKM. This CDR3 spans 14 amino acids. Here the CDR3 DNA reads TGTGCCAGCAGTTTTCTAGTTTCGAACACTGAAGCTTTCTTT. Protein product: CASSFLVSNTEAFF.

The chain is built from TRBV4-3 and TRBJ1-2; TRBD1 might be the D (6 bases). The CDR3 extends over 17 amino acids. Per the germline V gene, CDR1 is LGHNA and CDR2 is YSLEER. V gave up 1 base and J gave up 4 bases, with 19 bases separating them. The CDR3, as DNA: TGCGCCAGCAGCCAAGGTCCCCGGACAGAAGTCGCCTATGGCTACACCTTC. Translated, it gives CASSQGPRTEVAYGYTF.

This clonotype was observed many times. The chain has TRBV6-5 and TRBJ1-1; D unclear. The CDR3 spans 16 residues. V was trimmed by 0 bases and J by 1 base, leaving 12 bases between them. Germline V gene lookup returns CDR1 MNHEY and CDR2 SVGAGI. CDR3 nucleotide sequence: TGTGCCAGCAGTTACTCGTCCGGACGGTCGAACACTGAAGCTTTCTTT. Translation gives CASSYSSGRSNTEAFF.

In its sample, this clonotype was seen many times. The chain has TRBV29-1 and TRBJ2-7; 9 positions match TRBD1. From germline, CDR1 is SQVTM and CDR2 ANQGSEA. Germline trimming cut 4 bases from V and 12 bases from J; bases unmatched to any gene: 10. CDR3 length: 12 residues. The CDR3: CSVVGQGPLLYF. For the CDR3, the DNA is TGCAGCGTTGTAGGACAGGGGCCACTTCTGTACTTC.